Listed here is a single TCR beta chain. No antigen is known for it. This sample stems from a study of shared clonotypes between healthy human individuals. Study-wide findings and caveats: The authors expected sequencing depth to affect clonotype sharing among donors.

The naive CD8 fraction comprised CD45RO-negative cells positively selected for CCR7 and excluded terminally differentiated effector memory CD45RA+ cells. The assay was immunoSEQ multiplex PCR, and TCRdb's table has in-frame clones only and misses some. The table shows about 2.2 million clones, with 85% to 95% occurring only once. Per the germline V gene, CDR1 is MGHRA and CDR2 is YSYEKL. The CDR3 is 12 amino acids. V gave up 3 bases and J gave up 7 bases, with 10 bases separating them. The sequenced sample was naive CD8+ T cells from PBMCs. The chain couples TRBV4-1 to TRBJ2-7; unclear D gene. The source is a man in his late teens or twenties in good health. Some clones in this sample may be carry-over from other donors' samples. CDR3 in DNA: TGCGCCAGCAGCCAGCATGGCACTGAGCAGTACTTC. Amino acids: CASSQHGTEQYF.